This T cell receptor (beta chain) was identified in a study of neurological immune-mediated disorders. Synthesis of cDNA was accomplished via 5'RACE employing 10-nucleotide random UMIs. Each CDR3 protein gets one entry after TCRdb re-called the 5' RACE reads with MiXCR. The table includes approximately 47,000 distinct CDR3 sequences, 12% detected once. This sample's time point: longitudinal time-point 3. The starting material, 2 million PBMCs stored at -80 C, gave rise to the unsorted libraries. The CDR3 is 15 residues long. V was pared by 1 base and J by 4 bases, with 12 bases between. Germline CDR1 and CDR2: SGHRS and YFSETQ. This clonotype was counted at least ten times.

This chain joins TRBV5-1 and TRBJ2-1; weak D call: TRBD2 (6 bases). Sequencing was carried out using PBMCs. The clonotype originates from a male donor with HTLV-1-associated myelopathy (HAM/TSP). The CDR3 loop reads CASSLLAGTYNEQFF. In DNA, the CDR3 is TGCGCCAGCAGCTTGCTGGCGGGAACTTACAATGAGCAGTTCTTC.